Presented here are 13 T cell receptor beta chains from one specimen sequenced in a study of cytomegalovirus exposure and HLA in healthy donors. Researchers ran the PCR with 60 Vbeta and 13 Jbeta primers. Clones were read by immunoSEQ multiplex PCR, and TCRdb kept only the in-frame ones, dropping some. Of some 180,000 clones listed, approximately 73% are singletons. The specimen was PBMCs. The receptor source for this set is a woman aged 25-40 years in good health and CMV-seropositive.

The CDR3 loop is CASSPLGGQETQYF. The DNA of the CDR3 is TGTGCCAGCAGTCCCCTGGGGGGGCAAGAGACCCAGTACTTC. The V gene is TRBV27, the J gene TRBJ2-5; 7 bases align to TRBD2. Germline CDR1 and CDR2: MNHEY and SMNVEV (reference sequence). The CDR3 length is 14 residues. With V trimmed by 5 bases and J by 2 bases, 5 bases remained unmatched.

The chain has TRBV5-6 and TRBJ1-2, with TRBD1 matching over 7 bases. The CDR3 loop spans 15 amino acids. Germline V lookup: CDR1 SGHDT, CDR2 YYEEEE. After removal of 0 bases from V and 2 bases from J, the junction contained 4 bases not matched to a gene. The CDR3 region has the DNA TGTGCCAGCAGCTTGGACCTGGACAGGAACTATGGCTACACCTTC. Its translation: CASSLDLDRNYGYTF.

This chain connects TRBV14 to TRBJ2-2; D gene ambiguous. V lost 1 base and J lost 3, with 6 bases in between. This CDR3 is 14 amino acids long. Per the germline V gene, CDR1 is SGHDN and CDR2 is FVKESK. Here the CDR3 DNA reads TGTGCCAGCAGCCAAGGCAGATACACCGGGGAGCTGTTTTTT. Encoded protein: CASSQGRYTGELFF.

This clone was counted between two and nine times. The rearrangement joins TRBV7-9 to TRBJ1-2; no firm D call. V lost 5 bases and J 3 bases, leaving 13 bases between the germline ends. The germline gives CDR1 SEHNR, CDR2 FQNEAQ (reference sequence). This CDR3 region has 14 residues. The DNA for the CDR3 is TGTGCCAGCAGCCCCCCGGGGATTGACTATGGCTACACCTTC. It specifies CASSPPGIDYGYTF. The full variable domain, its missing parts supplied by reference TRBV7-9 and TRBJ1-2, is DTGVSQNPRHKITKRGQNVTFRCDPISEHNRLYWYRQTLGQGPEFLTYFQNEAQLEKSRLLSDRFSAERPKGSFSTLEIQRTEQGDSAMYLCASSPPGIDYGYTFGSGTRLTVV.

This chain links TRBV5-4 with TRBJ2-3; 8 bases are a match to TRBD1. Germline assignment: CDR1 SGHNT and CDR2 YYREEE (reference sequence). After removal of 4 bases from V and 1 base from J, the junction contained 11 bases not matched to a gene. The CDR3 is made up of 17 amino acids. CDR3 DNA sequence: TGTGCCAGCAGCCGACCCCTCAGGGGGCAGGGCACAGATACGCAGTATTTT. Its protein product is CASSRPLRGQGTDTQYF.

The J gene is TRBJ2-1, the V gene TRBV4-3; 8 nucleotides agree with TRBD2. The trim removed 4 bases at V and 2 bases at J, leaving 10 bases unmatched. The germline gives CDR1 LGHNA, CDR2 YSLEER. The CDR3 length is 17 residues. The CDR3 reads CASSPNPPGGTYNEQFF. CDR3 DNA sequence: TGCGCCAGCAGCCCTAATCCACCGGGGGGGACCTACAATGAGCAGTTCTTC.

The count of this clone is one. The V call is TRBV19, the J call TRBJ1-1, with 9 bases lining up with TRBD1. V trimming: 5 bases; J trimming: 0 bases; junction bases outside the gene matches: 4. Germline lookup yields CDR1 LNHDA and CDR2 SQIVND (reference sequence). The CDR3 has 15 amino acids. The CDR3 DNA reads as TGTGCCAGTAGTGCCTGGACAGGGGTGAACACTGAAGCTTTCTTT. Amino acid sequence: CASSAWTGVNTEAFF.

The genes are TRBV7-8 and TRBJ2-3, with TRBD2 as a possible D gene (6 bases). Germline CDR1 SGHVS, CDR2 FQNEAQ. The CDR3 is made up of 16 amino acids. The V gene lost 6 bases and the J gene lost 2 bases, with 18 bases spanning the gap. CDR3 in DNA: TGTGCCAGCAGGCTAAGGCCCGGGACTTCCACAGATACGCAGTATTTT. It codes for CASRLRPGTSTDTQYF.

The chain carries TRBV2 and TRBJ1-4; 10 bases map to TRBD1. CDR3 length: 14 residues. In germline, CDR1 is SNHLY, CDR2 FYNNEI. With 7 bases clipped from V and 6 bases from J, the junction kept 5 bases outside the gene matches. The CDR3 bases are TGTGCCAGCAATCCGGACAGGGGGGATGAAAAACTGTTTTTT. Translating gives CASNPDRGDEKLFF.

V usage is TRBV7-9 and J usage is TRBJ2-7; maybe TRBD1 (5 bases). Per the germline V gene, CDR1 is SEHNR and CDR2 is FQNEAQ (reference sequence). V gave up 4 bases and J gave up 1 base, with 14 bases separating them. The CDR3 consists of 15 residues. CDR3 in DNA: TGTGCCAGCAGCTCTGGGGCCAAGGGTTCCTACGAGCAGTACTTC. Translated: CASSSGAKGSYEQYF.

The chain combines TRBV7-2 with TRBJ2-1; possible D gene TRBD2, 6 bases. The CDR3 spans 14 residues. Germline V gene sequence: CDR1 SGHTA, CDR2 FQGNSA. Deletions cut 4 bases from V and 9 bases from J, with 16 bases between. CDR3 sequence (DNA): TGTGCCAGCAGCTATGGTTGGGAGCGGGCTGAGCAGTTCTTC. Amino acids: CASSYGWERAEQFF.

The V call is TRBV9, the J call TRBJ2-7; 8 bases match TRBD1. The germline V gene encodes CDR1 SGDLS and CDR2 YYNGEE. V lost 3 bases and J lost 7; bases outside the gene matches: 9. This CDR3 spans 14 amino acids. Here the CDR3 reads CASSARQGALEQYF. DNA for the CDR3: TGTGCCAGCAGCGCTCGGCAGGGGGCATTGGAGCAGTACTTC. Drawing the rest from reference TRBV9 and TRBJ2-7, the complete variable domain is DSGVTQTPKHLITATGQRVTLRCSPRSGDLSVYWYQQSLDQGLQFLIQYYNGEERAKGNILERFSAQQFPDLHSELNLSSLELGDSALYFCASSARQGALEQYFGPGTRLTVT.

This clone was counted a single time. The J gene is TRBJ1-2, the V gene TRBV19; 8 positions agree with TRBD1. Germline CDR1 is LNHDA and CDR2 is SQIVND (reference sequence). There are 15 residues in the CDR3. The J segment lost 6 bases and the V segment lost 3 bases, leaving 9 bases of the junction unmatched. This CDR3 reads CASSIAQGAGHGYTF. DNA for the CDR3: TGTGCCAGTAGTATTGCTCAGGGGGCAGGTCATGGCTACACCTTC.